One sample yielded the 5 T cell receptor beta chains listed below, sequenced in a study of cytomegalovirus exposure and HLA in healthy donors. Using immunoSEQ multiplex PCR, the repertoire was profiled, and TCRdb retains in-frame clones only, with some absent. This table holds more than 150,000 clones, approximately 90% found once. Sample: PBMCs. These receptor sequences come from a man in his late teens or twenties in good health and CMV-seronegative.

This clone has just a few counts. The rearrangement uses TRBV28 and TRBJ1-1; D might be TRBD1 (6 bases). The V end lost 2 bases, the J end lost 10 bases, and 14 bases lay between the germline ends. There are 13 residues in the CDR3. Germline values: CDR1 MDHEN, CDR2 SYDVKM. In DNA form, the CDR3 reads TGTGCCAGCAGTTTAGGGGGGGCAAAGGGAGCTTTCTTT. Its translation is CASSLGGAKGAFF.

The CDR3 sequence: CASSVGLNNEQFF. The CDR3 DNA is TGTGCCAGCAGCGTAGGACTTAACAATGAGCAGTTCTTC. The chain uses TRBV9 and TRBJ2-1; D is ambiguous. The CDR3 is made up of 13 amino acids. Between the trimmed V and J ends, which lost 0 bases and 5 bases, there was a span of 6 bases. Germline CDR1 reads SGDLS; CDR2 reads YYNGEE.

The gene calls are TRBV18 and TRBJ1-2, with TRBD1 as a possible D gene (5 bases). V dropped 5 bases and J dropped 3 bases, with 16 bases sitting between them. The CDR3 extends over 15 amino acids. The V gene's germline CDR1 is KGHSH and CDR2 LQKENI. CDR3 region: CASSWGRTVDYGYTF. CDR3 DNA: TGTGCCAGCTCATGGGGCAGGACGGTAGACTATGGCTACACCTTC.

For the CDR3, the DNA is TGTGCCAGCAGTGGGTTTGAACAGGCGTCCGGGGAGCTGTTTTTT. It encodes CASSGFEQASGELFF. The V and J genes are TRBV25-1 and TRBJ2-2; D is possibly TRBD1 (5 bases). Germline CDR1 and CDR2: MGHDK and SYGVNS. V was trimmed by 4 bases and J by 6 bases, leaving 15 bases between them. The CDR3 length is 15 residues.

The V gene is TRBV12-2, the J gene TRBJ2-3; TRBD2, the table's D call, lacks a check against the DNA. TRBV12-2 is reported as a pseudogene. CDR3 size: 16 residues. CDR3 residues: CAAGLAGGAVTDTQYF. The CDR3 region has the DNA TGTGCAGCGGGACTAGCGGGGGGCGCGGTCACAGATACGCAGTATTTT.